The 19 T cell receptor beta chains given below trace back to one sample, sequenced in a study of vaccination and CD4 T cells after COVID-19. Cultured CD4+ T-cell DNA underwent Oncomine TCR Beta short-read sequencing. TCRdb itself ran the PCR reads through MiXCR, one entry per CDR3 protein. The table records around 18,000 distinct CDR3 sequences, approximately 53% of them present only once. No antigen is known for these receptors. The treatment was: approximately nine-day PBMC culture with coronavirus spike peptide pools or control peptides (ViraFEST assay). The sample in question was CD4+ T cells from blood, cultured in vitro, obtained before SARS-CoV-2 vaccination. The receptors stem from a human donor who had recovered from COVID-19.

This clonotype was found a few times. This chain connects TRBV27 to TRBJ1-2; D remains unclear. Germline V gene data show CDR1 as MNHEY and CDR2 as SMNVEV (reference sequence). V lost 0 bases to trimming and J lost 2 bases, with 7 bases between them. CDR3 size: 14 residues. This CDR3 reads CASSLSPRNYGYTF. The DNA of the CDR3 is TGTGCCAGCAGTTTATCTCCCCGAAACTATGGCTACACCTTC.

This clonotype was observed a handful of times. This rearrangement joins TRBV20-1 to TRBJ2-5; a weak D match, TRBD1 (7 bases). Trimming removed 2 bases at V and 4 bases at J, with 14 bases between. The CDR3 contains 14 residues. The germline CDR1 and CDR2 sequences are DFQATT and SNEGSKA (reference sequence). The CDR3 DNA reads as TGCAGTGCTAGACCCAGACAGGGAGGAGAGACCCAGTACTTC. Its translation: CSARPRQGGETQYF.

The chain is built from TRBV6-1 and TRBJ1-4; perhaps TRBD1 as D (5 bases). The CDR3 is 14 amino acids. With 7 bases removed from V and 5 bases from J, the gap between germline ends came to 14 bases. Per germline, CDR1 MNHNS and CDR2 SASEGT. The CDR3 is CASNDSPSNEKLFF. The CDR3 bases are TGTGCCAGCAATGACAGCCCCTCAAATGAAAAACTGTTTTTT.

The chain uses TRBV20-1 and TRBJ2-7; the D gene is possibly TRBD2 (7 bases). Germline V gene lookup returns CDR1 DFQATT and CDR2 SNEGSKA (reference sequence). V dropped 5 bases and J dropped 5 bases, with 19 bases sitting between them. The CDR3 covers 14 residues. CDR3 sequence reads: CSAQLGGGPDEQYF. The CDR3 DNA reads TGCAGTGCTCAACTAGGGGGGGGCCCTGACGAGCAGTACTTC.

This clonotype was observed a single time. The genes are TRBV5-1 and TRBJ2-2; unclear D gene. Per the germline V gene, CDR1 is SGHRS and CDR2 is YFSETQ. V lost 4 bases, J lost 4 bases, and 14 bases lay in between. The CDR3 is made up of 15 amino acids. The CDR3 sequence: CASSARTYTTGELFF. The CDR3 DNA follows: TGCGCCAGCAGCGCCAGGACCTACACCACCGGGGAGCTGTTTTTT. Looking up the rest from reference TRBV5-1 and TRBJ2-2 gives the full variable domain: KAGVTQTPRYLIKTRGQQVTLSCSPISGHRSVSWYQQTPGQGLQFLFEYFSETQRNKGNFPGRFSGRQFSNSRSEMNVSTLELGDSALYLCASSARTYTTGELFFGEGSRLTVL.

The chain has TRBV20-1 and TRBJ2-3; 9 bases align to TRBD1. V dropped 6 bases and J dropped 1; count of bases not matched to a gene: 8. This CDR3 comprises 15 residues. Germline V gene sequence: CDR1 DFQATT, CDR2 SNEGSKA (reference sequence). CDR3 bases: TGCAGTGCAACCCGGGACAGGGATGGCACAGATACGCAGTATTTT. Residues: CSATRDRDGTDTQYF.

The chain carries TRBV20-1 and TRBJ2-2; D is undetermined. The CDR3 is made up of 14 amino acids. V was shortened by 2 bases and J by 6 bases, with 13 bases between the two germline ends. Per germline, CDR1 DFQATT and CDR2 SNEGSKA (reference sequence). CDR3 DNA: TGCAGTGCTAGAAGACCGGGCGGCCCCGGGGAGCTGTTTTTT. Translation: CSARRPGGPGELFF.

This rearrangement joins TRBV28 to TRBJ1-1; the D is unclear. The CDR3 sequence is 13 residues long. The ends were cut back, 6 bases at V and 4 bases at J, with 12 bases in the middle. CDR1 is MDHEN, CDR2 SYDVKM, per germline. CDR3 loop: CASRRTGLTEAFF. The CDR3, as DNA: TGTGCCAGCAGACGGACGGGCCTCACTGAAGCTTTCTTT.

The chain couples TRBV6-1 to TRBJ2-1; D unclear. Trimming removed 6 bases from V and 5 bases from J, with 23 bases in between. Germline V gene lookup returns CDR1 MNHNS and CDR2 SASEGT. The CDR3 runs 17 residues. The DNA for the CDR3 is TGTGCCAGCAGCTCTCCGGGCTACCGACATCGGAACAATGAGCAGTTCTTC. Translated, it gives CASSSPGYRHRNNEQFF.

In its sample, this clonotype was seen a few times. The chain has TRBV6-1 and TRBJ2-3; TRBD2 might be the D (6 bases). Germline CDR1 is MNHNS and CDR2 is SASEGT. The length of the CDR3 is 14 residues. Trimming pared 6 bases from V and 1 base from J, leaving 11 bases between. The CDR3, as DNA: TGTGCCAGCAGACTAGCTCCTGGCACAGATACGCAGTATTTT. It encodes CASRLAPGTDTQYF.

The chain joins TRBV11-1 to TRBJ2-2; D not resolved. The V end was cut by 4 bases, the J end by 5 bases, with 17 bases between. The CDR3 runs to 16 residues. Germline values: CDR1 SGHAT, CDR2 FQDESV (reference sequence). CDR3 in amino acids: CASSSLRSVLTGELFF. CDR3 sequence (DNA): TGTGCCAGCAGCTCCCTAAGATCTGTTTTGACCGGGGAGCTGTTTTTT.

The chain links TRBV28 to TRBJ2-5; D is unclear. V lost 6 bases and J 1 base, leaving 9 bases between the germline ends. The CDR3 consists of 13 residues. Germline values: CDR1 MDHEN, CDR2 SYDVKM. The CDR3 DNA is TGTGCCAGCAGGTTTCAAGTCCAAGAGACCCAGTACTTC. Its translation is CASRFQVQETQYF.

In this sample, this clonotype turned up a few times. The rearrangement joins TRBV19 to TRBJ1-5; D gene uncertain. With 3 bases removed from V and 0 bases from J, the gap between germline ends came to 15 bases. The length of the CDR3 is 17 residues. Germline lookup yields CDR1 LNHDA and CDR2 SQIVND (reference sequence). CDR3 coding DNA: TGTGCCAGTAGTATTAGGACGCTAGGCAATAGCAATCAGCCCCAGCATTTT. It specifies CASSIRTLGNSNQPQHF.

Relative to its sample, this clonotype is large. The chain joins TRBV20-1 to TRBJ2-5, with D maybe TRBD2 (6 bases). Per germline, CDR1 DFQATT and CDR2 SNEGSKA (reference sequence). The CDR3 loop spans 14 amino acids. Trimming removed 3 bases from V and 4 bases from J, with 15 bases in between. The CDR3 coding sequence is TGCAGTGCTAGGGCTAGCGAGTTTCGAGAGACCCAGTACTTC. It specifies CSARASEFRETQYF.

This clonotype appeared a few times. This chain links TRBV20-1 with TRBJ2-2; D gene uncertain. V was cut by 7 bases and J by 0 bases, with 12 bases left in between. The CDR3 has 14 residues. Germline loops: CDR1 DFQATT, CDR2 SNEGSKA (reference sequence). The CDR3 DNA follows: TGCAGTGTACCTTACATGTCGAACACCGGGGAGCTGTTTTTT. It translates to CSVPYMSNTGELFF.

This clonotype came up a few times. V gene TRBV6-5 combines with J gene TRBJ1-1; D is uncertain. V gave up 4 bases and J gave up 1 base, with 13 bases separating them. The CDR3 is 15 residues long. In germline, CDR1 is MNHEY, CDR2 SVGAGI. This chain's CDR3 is CASSFAISRNTEAFF. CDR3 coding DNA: TGTGCCAGCAGTTTTGCGATATCAAGGAACACTGAAGCTTTCTTT.

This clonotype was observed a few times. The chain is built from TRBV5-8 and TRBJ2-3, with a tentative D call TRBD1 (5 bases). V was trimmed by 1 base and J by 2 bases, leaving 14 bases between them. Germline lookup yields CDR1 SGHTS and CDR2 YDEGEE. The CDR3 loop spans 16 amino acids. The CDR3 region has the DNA TGTGCCAGCAGCTTGCGACAGACCGCTCTCACAGATACGCAGTATTTT. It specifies CASSLRQTALTDTQYF.

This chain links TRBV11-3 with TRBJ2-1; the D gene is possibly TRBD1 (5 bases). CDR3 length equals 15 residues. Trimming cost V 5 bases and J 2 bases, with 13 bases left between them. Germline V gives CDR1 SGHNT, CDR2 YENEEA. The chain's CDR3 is CASSQGHGAYNEQFF. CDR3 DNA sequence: TGTGCCAGCAGCCAGGGTCACGGCGCCTACAATGAGCAGTTCTTC.

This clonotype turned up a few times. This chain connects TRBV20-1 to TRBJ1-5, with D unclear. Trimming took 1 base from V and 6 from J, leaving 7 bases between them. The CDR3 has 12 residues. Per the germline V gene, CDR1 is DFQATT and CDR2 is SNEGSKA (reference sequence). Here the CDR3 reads CSARGAAQPQHF. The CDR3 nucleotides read TGCAGTGCTAGAGGGGCAGCTCAGCCCCAGCATTTT.